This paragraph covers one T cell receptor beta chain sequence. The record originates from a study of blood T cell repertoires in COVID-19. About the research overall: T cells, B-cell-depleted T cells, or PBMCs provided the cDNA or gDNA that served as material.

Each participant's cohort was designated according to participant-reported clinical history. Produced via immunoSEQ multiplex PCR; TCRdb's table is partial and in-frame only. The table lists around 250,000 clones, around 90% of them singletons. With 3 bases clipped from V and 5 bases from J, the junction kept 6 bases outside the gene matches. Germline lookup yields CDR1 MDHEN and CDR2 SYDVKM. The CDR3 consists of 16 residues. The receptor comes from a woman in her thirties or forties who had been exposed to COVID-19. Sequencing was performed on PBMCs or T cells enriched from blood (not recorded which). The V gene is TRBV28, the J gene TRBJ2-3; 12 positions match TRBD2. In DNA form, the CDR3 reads TGTGCCAGCAGTTTTGCGGGACTAGCGGGTCGAGATACGCAGTATTTT. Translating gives CASSFAGLAGRDTQYF.